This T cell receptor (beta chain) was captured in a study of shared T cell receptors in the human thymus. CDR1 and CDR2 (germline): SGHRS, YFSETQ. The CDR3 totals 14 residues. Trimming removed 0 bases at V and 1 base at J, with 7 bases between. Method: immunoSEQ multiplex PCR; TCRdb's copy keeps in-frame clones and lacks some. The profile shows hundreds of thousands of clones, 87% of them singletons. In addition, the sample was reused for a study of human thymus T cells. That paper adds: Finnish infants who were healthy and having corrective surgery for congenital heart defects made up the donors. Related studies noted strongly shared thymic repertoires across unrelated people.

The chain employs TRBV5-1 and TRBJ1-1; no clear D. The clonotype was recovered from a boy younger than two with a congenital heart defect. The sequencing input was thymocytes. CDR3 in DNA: TGCGCCAGCAGCTTGGCCAGGCCGAACACTGAAGCTTTCTTT. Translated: CASSLARPNTEAFF.